Listed below are T cell receptor beta chains from one sample, sequenced in a study of blood T cells in healthy people across ages. TCRdb used MiXCR to reprocess the 5' RACE reads, holding one entry per CDR3 protein. Of about 570,000 distinct CDR3 sequences detected, approximately 30% appear once; the ten largest clones hold 15% to 20%. Sequences were obtained from blood. The receptors were sampled from a woman in her seventies in good health. Both conserved end residues are part of each CDR3. The order of the fields is J gene, clone size, D gene, V gene, CDR3 DNA, CDR3 protein. D genes are given only for firm matches. Some rows have no size entry. The others give once, few or many, or a class for an expanded clone.

TRBJ1-2	NA	TRBD1	TRBV29-1	TGCAGCGTTGGCGAACAGGGGGTCGGTGGCTACACCTTC	CSVGEQGVGGYTF
TRBJ1-3	NA	NA	TRBV7-2	TGTGCCAGCAGCTTAGTCTGGGTTTCTGGAAACACCATATATTTT	CASSLVWVSGNTIYF
TRBJ2-2	few	NA	TRBV2	TGTGCCAGCCAGTTTGTGAACACCGGGGAGCTGTTTTTT	CASQFVNTGELFF
TRBJ1-3	few	NA	TRBV7-9	TGTGCCAGCAGCTTAATAACGTCTGGAAACACCATATATTTT	CASSLITSGNTIYF
TRBJ1-2	few	TRBD1	TRBV13	TGTGCCAGCAGCTTGGTACAGGGGACGGGCTACACCTTC	CASSLVQGTGYTF
TRBJ2-7	NA	NA	TRBV20-1	TGCAGTGCGTACCGACAGAGCTCCTACGAGCAGTACTTC	CSAYRQSSYEQYF
TRBJ2-5	many	NA	TRBV27	TGTGCCAGCAGTTTATCCAGGGGAGGACAAGAGACCCAGTACTTC	CASSLSRGGQETQYF
TRBJ2-5	few	TRBD2	TRBV5-1	TGCGCCAGCAGCTTCCTCCCAGCGGGGGGGCAAGAGACCCAGTACTTC	CASSFLPAGGQETQYF
TRBJ1-4	few	NA	TRBV7-2	TGTGCCAGCAGCTTAGGACCGAATGAAAAACTGTTTTTT	CASSLGPNEKLFF
TRBJ2-7	NA	TRBD2	TRBV5-1	TGCGCCAGCAGCGTTGGGACTAGAAACTCCTACGAGCAGTACTTC	CASSVGTRNSYEQYF
TRBJ2-1	NA	NA	TRBV14	TGTGCCAGCAGCCAAGGGGGCTACTACGATGAGCAGTTCTTC	CASSQGGYYDEQFF
TRBJ1-1	NA	NA	TRBV20-1	TGCAGTGCTATTAAAAAGGGGATATGGACTGAAGCTTTCTTT	CSAIKKGIWTEAFF
TRBJ2-3	few	NA	TRBV15	TGTGCCACCAGCAGAGATCCAGGACCAGATACGCAGTATTTT	CATSRDPGPDTQYF
TRBJ1-1	few	NA	TRBV7-2	TGTGCCAGCAGGCTCCGGGGTGTCACTGAAGCTTTCTTT	CASRLRGVTEAFF
TRBJ2-6	NA	TRBD2	TRBV4-3	TGCGCCAGCAGCCAAGAGCGGGGGGCTGGGGCCAACGTCCTGACTTTC	CASSQERGAGANVLTF
TRBJ2-5	few	TRBD2	TRBV20-1	TGCAGTGCTTTGGGACTAGCGGGGGTTGAGAGGGAGACCCAGTACTTC	CSALGLAGVERETQYF
TRBJ2-7	once	TRBD1	TRBV5-1	TGCGCCAGCAGCCTGTTACACAGGGGACCGCAGTACTTC	CASSLLHRGPQYF
TRBJ1-2	NA	NA	TRBV20-1	TGCAGTGCTCGGGCAGGGGCCGATGGGGGGAATGGCTACACCTTC	CSARAGADGGNGYTF
TRBJ1-1	few	NA	TRBV7-2	TGTGCCAGCAGCTTAGCTTTGGGGGCTTGGGGGACTGAAGCTTTCTTT	CASSLALGAWGTEAFF
TRBJ1-2	NA	NA	TRBV10-3	TGTGCCATCAGTGACGGACGGGGCCACTATGGCTACACCTTC	CAISDGRGHYGYTF
TRBJ2-2	NA	TRBD1	TRBV4-3	TGCGCCAGCAGCCAAGGACAGGGATACGGGGAGCTGTTTTTT	CASSQGQGYGELFF
TRBJ2-1	NA	TRBD2	TRBV10-3	TGTGCCATTAAGACTAGCTTAGACGGTGAGCAGTTCTTC	CAIKTSLDGEQFF
TRBJ2-1	few	TRBD1	TRBV5-1	TGCGCCAGCAGCCCCGGGACAGGGGAGGCCTGGTCCTACAATGAGCAGTTCTTC	CASSPGTGEAWSYNEQFF
TRBJ2-7	few	NA	TRBV6-5	TGTGCCAGCAGTACCCCGGGACTGAGATATCGGTACTTC	CASSTPGLRYRYF
TRBJ1-1	NA	NA	TRBV20-1	TGCAGTGCCCGGGCGCCGAGGGGCACTGAAGCTTTCTTT	CSARAPRGTEAFF
TRBJ2-3	NA	NA	TRBV27	TGTGCCAGCAGTTTATCGTTTTCAGATACGCGGTATTTT	CASSLSFSDTRYF
TRBJ2-1	few	TRBD2	TRBV5-1	TGCGCCAGCAGTTCGGCGGCTAGCGGGGGGGCGACGTTCTTC	CASSSAASGGATFF
TRBJ1-2	NA	TRBD1	TRBV2	TGTGCCACCGGACAGGGTATGGGCTATGGCTACACCTTC	CATGQGMGYGYTF
TRBJ2-7	NA	NA	TRBV7-2	TGTGCCAGCAGGCCTAGCAGCTCCTACGAGCAGTACTTC	CASRPSSSYEQYF
TRBJ1-1	NA	NA	TRBV4-3	TGCGCCAGCAGCCAAGATCCCCAGGGGCGAACTGAAGCTTTCTTT	CASSQDPQGRTEAFF
TRBJ2-1	NA	TRBD1	TRBV19	TGTGCCAGTAGTATCGGACAGGGAACCTCCAATGAGCAGTTCTTC	CASSIGQGTSNEQFF
TRBJ2-3	NA	NA	TRBV5-5	TGTGCCAGCAGCTGGGAAAGAGTAGATGCGCAGTATTTT	CASSWERVDAQYF
TRBJ2-7	few	NA	TRBV7-2	TGTGCCAGCAGCTTAATGGAGGGGACGTTCTACGAGCAGTACTTC	CASSLMEGTFYEQYF
TRBJ2-5	many	NA	TRBV5-1	TGCGCCAGCAGCTTACAAGCGGGAGAGACCCAGTACTTC	CASSLQAGETQYF